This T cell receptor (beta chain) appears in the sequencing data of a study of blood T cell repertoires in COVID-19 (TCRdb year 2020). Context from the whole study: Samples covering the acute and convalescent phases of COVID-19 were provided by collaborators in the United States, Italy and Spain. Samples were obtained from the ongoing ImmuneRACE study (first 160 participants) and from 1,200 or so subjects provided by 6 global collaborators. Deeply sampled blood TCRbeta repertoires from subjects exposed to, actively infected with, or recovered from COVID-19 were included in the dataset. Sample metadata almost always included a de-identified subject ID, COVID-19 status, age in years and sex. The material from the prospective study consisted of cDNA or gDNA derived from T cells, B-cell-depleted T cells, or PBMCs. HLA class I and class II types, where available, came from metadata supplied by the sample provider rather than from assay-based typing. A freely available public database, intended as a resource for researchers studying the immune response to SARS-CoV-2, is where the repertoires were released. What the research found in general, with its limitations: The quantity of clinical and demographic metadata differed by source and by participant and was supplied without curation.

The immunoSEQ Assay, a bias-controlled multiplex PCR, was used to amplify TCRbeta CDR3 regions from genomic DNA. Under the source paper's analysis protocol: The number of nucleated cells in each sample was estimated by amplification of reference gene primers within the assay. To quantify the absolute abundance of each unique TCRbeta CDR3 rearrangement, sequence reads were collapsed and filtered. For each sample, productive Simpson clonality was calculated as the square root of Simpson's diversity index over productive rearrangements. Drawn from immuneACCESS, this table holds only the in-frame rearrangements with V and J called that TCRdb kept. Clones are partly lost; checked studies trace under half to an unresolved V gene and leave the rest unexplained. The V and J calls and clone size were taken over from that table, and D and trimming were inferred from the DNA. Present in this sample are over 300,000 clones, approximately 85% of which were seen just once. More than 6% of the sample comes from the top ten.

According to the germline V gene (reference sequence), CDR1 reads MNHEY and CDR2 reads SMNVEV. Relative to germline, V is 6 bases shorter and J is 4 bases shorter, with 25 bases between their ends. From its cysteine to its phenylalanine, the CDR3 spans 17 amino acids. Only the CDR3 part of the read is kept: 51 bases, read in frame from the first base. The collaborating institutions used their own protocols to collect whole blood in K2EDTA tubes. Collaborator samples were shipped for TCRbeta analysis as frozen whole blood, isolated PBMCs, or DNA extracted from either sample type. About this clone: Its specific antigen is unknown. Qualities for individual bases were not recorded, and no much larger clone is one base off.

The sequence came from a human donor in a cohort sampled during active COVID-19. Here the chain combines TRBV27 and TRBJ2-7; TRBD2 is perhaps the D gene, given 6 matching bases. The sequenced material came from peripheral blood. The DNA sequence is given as TGTGCCAGCAGCCGTTATCCCCGGAGGACTACTCTTTACGAGCAGTACTTC. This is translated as CASSRYPRRTTLYEQYF.